Listed below are T cell receptor beta chains from one sample, sequenced in a study of T cells in Graves' hyperthyroidism and ophthalmopathy. TCRdb called the multiplex PCR reads again in MiXCR, with one record for every CDR3 protein. The sample yields about 640,000 distinct CDR3 sequences, roughly 20% seen once. Sequenced input: blood. The receptors shown here come from a man younger than 40 with Graves' ophthalmopathy. The conserved cysteine and the conserved F or W are not part of the CDR3 here.

CDR3 protein: ASSSAGVDTEAF
V gene: TRBV6-1

CDR3 protein: ASSFREKLF
V gene: TRBV12-3/TRBV12-4

CDR3 protein: ATHDDGAGQETQY
V gene: TRBV19

CDR3 protein: ASSFSGTPSTDTQY
V gene: TRBV7-6

CDR3 protein: ASSQGGLASYEQY
V gene: TRBV4-2

CDR3 protein: ASSHAPSLAGAKNEQY
V gene: TRBV4-3

CDR3 protein: ASSGGLAGAGELF
V gene: TRBV6-1

CDR3 protein: ASSLAQGSYEQY
V gene: TRBV11-2

CDR3 protein: ASSEAPGASYEQY
V gene: TRBV2

CDR3 protein: ASSCYTGPNQPQH
V gene: TRBV28

CDR3 protein: AWSRTGGGTEAS
V gene: TRBV30

CDR3 protein: ASSLGPETYEQY
V gene: TRBV5-6

CDR3 protein: ASSQPIIDRDDSYEQY
V gene: TRBV6-1

CDR3 protein: ASQTRDTMNTEAF
V gene: TRBV6-1

CDR3 protein: AWSVWGTYEQY
V gene: TRBV30

CDR3 protein: SVRTRRDTEAF
V gene: TRBV29-1

CDR3 protein: ASSYDRRWGRVKSPLH
V gene: TRBV6-5

CDR3 protein: ASRPRRDRVYGYT
V gene: TRBV28

CDR3 protein: ASSSTGGNEKLF
V gene: TRBV12-3/TRBV12-4

CDR3 protein: ASSPDSPSSYNEQF
V gene: TRBV27

CDR3 protein: ASSMGREPNEQF
V gene: TRBV19

CDR3 protein: ASSTEGRTEAF
V gene: TRBV6-1

CDR3 protein: ASSVADRNAGELF
V gene: TRBV9

CDR3 protein: ASSRALASIINEKLF
V gene: TRBV19

CDR3 protein: ASSSTGVPGLASYEQY
V gene: TRBV28

CDR3 protein: ASSVGAHNEQF
V gene: TRBV9

CDR3 protein: ASSLGPVMNTEAF
V gene: TRBV7-3

CDR3 protein: AWSRFPQAF
V gene: TRBV30

CDR3 protein: ASSLEGQGRDTQY
V gene: TRBV12-3/TRBV12-4

CDR3 protein: ASSRMDTVGEQY
V gene: TRBV12-3/TRBV12-4

CDR3 protein: ASSLSSGSIYEQF
V gene: TRBV27

CDR3 protein: ASSFLGGARDGYT
V gene: TRBV12-3/TRBV12-4

CDR3 protein: SVRELTGELF
V gene: TRBV29-1

CDR3 protein: ASSWDPGQGIWEAF
V gene: TRBV5-4

CDR3 protein: ASSLDGPAYRMY
V gene: TRBV7-2

CDR3 protein: ATSSSGTSSYNEQF
V gene: TRBV24-1

CDR3 protein: ASRARGSRGNEQF
V gene: TRBV3-1

CDR3 protein: ASSEDLDRPNQPQH
V gene: TRBV2

CDR3 protein: ASSRKAGGPGRSTDTQY
V gene: TRBV4-1

CDR3 protein: ASSLGGPDTQY
V gene: TRBV27

CDR3 protein: ASRPAGGGNQPQH
V gene: TRBV10-2

CDR3 protein: ATQPRQKNEKLF
V gene: TRBV10-3

CDR3 protein: ASSLGPRRTEAF
V gene: TRBV7-8

CDR3 protein: SAPRQGLGTEAF
V gene: TRBV20-1

CDR3 protein: ARNRGDSGNTIY
V gene: TRBV2

CDR3 protein: ATSRDQVGDEKLF
V gene: TRBV15

CDR3 protein: ASGLSGTAYGYT
V gene: TRBV12-5

CDR3 protein: ASSESGQYTQY
V gene: TRBV6-1

CDR3 protein: ASSFGGSPDTQY
V gene: TRBV28

CDR3 protein: ASTNGGRNNEQF
V gene: TRBV5-1

CDR3 protein: ATKQGETYEQY
V gene: TRBV15